The present entry profiles one T cell receptor (beta chain) with its context. The antigen is unknown. RNA was extracted and reverse transcribed into cDNA as the sequencing template. The protocol was immunoSEQ multiplex PCR, while the TCRdb copy is restricted to in-frame clones and leaves out a portion. The sample includes hundreds of thousands of clones, roughly two thirds seen only once; the top ten take 0.95% to 1.5%. T lymphocytes (CD4+ and CD8+) were sorted from PBMCs. Trimming stripped 1 base from V and 4 bases from J, with 5 bases between. The CDR3 has 12 amino acids. Germline V gene lookup returns CDR1 SGHRS and CDR2 YFSETQ. The data were taken from a study of CD8+ T cells in alopecia areata. Whole-study context: Tofacitinib continued for 6 to 18 months and was then withheld for 6 months. General observations from the study: Clonality exceeded that of normal scalp in lesional scalp, most notably in alopecia totalis/universalis.

This sequence originates from a human donor with alopecia areata. This chain connects TRBV5-1 to TRBJ1-1; D is unresolved. The starting material was CD4+ T cells sorted from blood, obtained at week 0. The CDR3 region is CASSLTGTEAFF. The CDR3 DNA sequence: TGCGCCAGCAGCTTGACGGGCACTGAAGCTTTCTTT.